What follows are 17 T cell receptor beta chains derived from one specimen sequenced in a study of Ad26.COV2.S vaccination and SARS-CoV-2 variants. This sample's treatment: roughly 18 received Ad26.COV2.S at low or high dose, single or two shots; 5 received placebo; per-sample allocation not given. The samples were gathered on day 63 after the first injection of vaccine or placebo. TCRdb keeps only in-frame clones here, not all; method: immunoSEQ multiplex PCR. The sample yields 440,000 or so clones, 90% seen once. The sequencing used peripheral blood, collected in a trial of Ad26.COV2.S vaccine versus placebo. These receptor sequences come from a person aged 18 to 59 who received the Ad26.COV2.S COVID-19 vaccine or a placebo.

V and J are TRBV7-3 and TRBJ2-1; 8 nucleotides line up with TRBD1. Trimming removed 5 bases from V and 10 bases from J; junction bases left unmatched: 7. The germline V gene encodes CDR1 SGHTA and CDR2 FQGTGA. The CDR3 is 13 residues long. The CDR3 coding sequence is TGTGCCAGCAGCCCGGGACAGGCGGCCGAGCAGTTCTTC. This translates into CASSPGQAAEQFF.

The genes are TRBV19 and TRBJ2-7; D possibly corresponds to TRBD1 (6 bases). CDR3 length: 12 amino acids. The V gene lost 4 bases and the J gene lost 5 bases, with 9 bases spanning the gap. The germline CDR1 and CDR2 sequences are LNHDA and SQIVND (reference sequence). This CDR3 is CASSTTGNEQYF. The DNA for the CDR3 is TGTGCCAGTAGTACTACAGGGAACGAGCAGTACTTC.

This clone was seen a handful of times. The V and J genes are TRBV6-2 or TRBV6-3 and TRBJ2-2, with D possibly matching TRBD2 (5 bases). The CDR3 length is 12 residues. CDR1 is MNHEY and CDR2 is SVGEGT in the germline V gene. With 4 bases removed from V and 5 bases from J, the gap between germline ends came to 5 bases. CDR3 sequence reads: CASSSGTGELFF. CDR3 nucleotides: TGTGCCAGCAGTTCGGGGACCGGGGAGCTGTTTTTT.

J is TRBJ2-4 and V is TRBV5-8; D gene ambiguous. The germline gives CDR1 SGHTS, CDR2 YDEGEE. The germline V and J ends were trimmed by 1 base and 7 bases, with 9 bases remaining between them. This CDR3 has 13 amino acids. This chain's CDR3 is CASSLFRMNIQYF. The CDR3 DNA reads as TGTGCCAGCAGCTTGTTTAGGATGAACATTCAGTACTTC. Filled out from reference TRBV5-8 and TRBJ2-4, the complete variable domain reads EAGVTQSPTHLIKTRGQQATLRCSPISGHTSVYWYQQALGLGLQFLLWYDEGEERNRGNFPPRFSGRQFPNYSSELNVNALELEDSALYLCASSLFRMNIQYFGAGTRLSVL.

The chain recombines TRBV4-2 with TRBJ1-5; D is perhaps TRBD1 (5 bases). V shed 0 bases and J shed 2 bases, with 11 bases lying between them. Germline V gene data show CDR1 as LGHNA and CDR2 as YNFKEQ. The CDR3 has 16 residues. CDR3 protein: CASSQEGRGGNQPQHF. The CDR3 nucleotides are TGTGCCAGCAGCCAAGAGGGAAGGGGTGGCAATCAGCCCCAGCATTTT.

The rearrangement joins TRBV5-1 to TRBJ1-3; no reliable D call. V was pared by 0 bases and J by 2 bases, with 3 bases between. The germline V gene encodes CDR1 SGHRS and CDR2 YFSETQ. The CDR3 sequence is 13 residues long. The DNA for the CDR3 is TGCGCCAGCAGCTTGGGGGCTGGAAACACCATATATTTT. Translating it yields CASSLGAGNTIYF.

The chain recombines TRBV6-2 or TRBV6-3 with TRBJ2-4, with 8 bases fitting TRBD1. The CDR3 covers 18 residues. J was trimmed by 0 bases and V by 5 bases; bases with no gene match: 12. Per the germline V gene, CDR1 is MNHEY and CDR2 is SVGEGT. The CDR3 loop reads CASSKSRDRSLAKNIQYF. As DNA, the CDR3 is TGTGCCAGCAGTAAGTCCCGGGACAGGTCCCTAGCCAAAAACATTCAGTACTTC.

The V call is TRBV6-2 or TRBV6-3, the J call TRBJ2-7; D is tentatively TRBD1 or TRBD2 (5 bases each). V shed 2 bases and J shed 0 bases, with 26 bases lying between them. Germline CDR1 reads MNHEY; CDR2 reads SVGEGT. There are 20 residues in the CDR3. The CDR3 sequence: CASSYPDVMSRGRFSYEQYF. The CDR3 DNA reads TGTGCCAGCAGTTACCCAGATGTCATGTCTCGGGGCAGATTCTCCTACGAGCAGTACTTC.

The rearrangement links TRBV9 to TRBJ1-2; D gene unclear. V lost 4 bases, J lost 4 bases, and 14 bases lay in between. The length of the CDR3 is 14 residues. Germline V gene lookup returns CDR1 SGDLS and CDR2 YYNGEE. For the CDR3, the DNA is TGTGCCAGCAGCCCCCAAGAGGGTCTCTATGGCTACACCTTC. It yields the protein CASSPQEGLYGYTF.

This chain links TRBV5-8 with TRBJ1-1; maybe TRBD1 (6 bases). The V end lost 2 bases, the J end lost 8 bases, and 13 bases lay between the germline ends. There are 13 residues in the CDR3. CDR1 is SGHTS and CDR2 is YDEGEE in the germline V gene. CDR3 region: CASSLRGASEAFF. In DNA form, the CDR3 reads TGTGCCAGCAGCTTAAGGGGGGCATCGGAAGCTTTCTTT.

This rearrangement joins TRBV14 to TRBJ1-1, with D possibly TRBD1 on 6 matching bases. The CDR3 is 13 residues long. V was cut by 4 bases and J by 4 bases, with 10 bases left in between. Looked up from germline, CDR1 is SGHDN and CDR2 is FVKESK. CDR3 nucleotide sequence: TGTGCCAGCAGCCTACAGGGTAGCACTGAAGCTTTCTTT. Residues: CASSLQGSTEAFF.

The J gene is TRBJ2-5, the V gene TRBV28; D may be TRBD2 (5 bases). Trimming cost V 8 bases and J 2 bases, with 12 bases left between them. The germline V gene encodes CDR1 MDHEN and CDR2 SYDVKM. CDR3 size: 13 residues. In DNA, the CDR3 is TGTGCCAGCGGTGAGGGCCTTCAAGAGACCCAGTACTTC. Protein sequence: CASGEGLQETQYF.

This rearrangement joins TRBV27 to TRBJ2-1, with 7 bases matching TRBD1. The trim removed 3 bases at V and 10 bases at J, leaving 9 bases unmatched. The CDR3 extends over 14 amino acids. Germline-derived CDR1 and CDR2 are MNHEY and SMNVEV (reference sequence). This chain's CDR3 is CASSFWGQSREQFF. DNA for the CDR3: TGTGCCAGCAGTTTTTGGGGACAGTCCCGGGAGCAGTTCTTC.

This clone has a single count. V gene TRBV7-3 combines with J gene TRBJ2-1, with 11 bases lining up with TRBD2. The J segment lost 3 bases and the V segment lost 5 bases, leaving 6 bases of the junction unmatched. Germline V CDR1 and CDR2: SGHTA, FQGTGA. The CDR3 consists of 16 residues. Here the CDR3 reads CASSPRLAGGYNEQFF. CDR3 nucleotides: TGTGCCAGCAGCCCTCGTCTAGCGGGAGGCTACAATGAGCAGTTCTTC.

The chain joins TRBV24-1 to TRBJ2-1; 8 nucleotides line up with TRBD1. The V and J ends lost 1 base and 6 bases, in that order; junction bases with no gene match: 10. The CDR3 is 17 residues long. Looked up from germline, CDR1 is KGHDR and CDR2 is SFDVKD. The CDR3 DNA reads TGTGCCACCAGTGATTTCCTCGGACAGGGCAGCGGCAATGAGCAGTTCTTC. Protein product: CATSDFLGQGSGNEQFF.

This chain links TRBV28 with TRBJ1-5; TRBD1 might be the D (6 bases). Germline assignment: CDR1 MDHEN and CDR2 SYDVKM. The CDR3 runs to 18 residues. V dropped 5 bases and J dropped 0 bases, with 20 bases sitting between them. The CDR3 DNA is TGTGCCAGCAGTCCCGGGGGCCAGGGGTCTTATAGCAATCAGCCCCAGCATTTT. Its protein product is CASSPGGQGSYSNQPQHF. Together with reference TRBV28 and TRBJ1-5, the CDR3 gives the full variable domain: DVKVTQSSRYLVKRTGEKVFLECVQDMDHENMFWYRQDPGLGLRLIYFSYDVKMKEKGDIPEGYSVSREKKERFSLILESASTNQTSMYLCASSPGGQGSYSNQPQHFGDGTRLSIL.

This rearrangement joins TRBV2 to TRBJ2-7; TRBD2 matches 7 bases. CDR1 SNHLY and CDR2 FYNNEI come from the germline V gene. CDR3 size: 14 residues. After removal of 6 bases from V and 0 bases from J, the junction contained 5 bases not matched to a gene. The CDR3 loop is CASRETSLSYEQYF. DNA for the CDR3: TGTGCCAGCAGGGAGACTAGCCTCTCCTACGAGCAGTACTTC.